This TCR beta chain was identified during a study of T cells in Graves' hyperthyroidism and ophthalmopathy. The overall study: Peripheral blood draws took place at initial diagnosis, ahead of any treatment. General study findings and limits: A model built on 13 V-J features separated ophthalmopathy from stable hyperthyroidism. Onset of ophthalmopathy came a median around 6.2 months after the model predicted it.

TCR beta CDR3 regions were amplified from RNA transcripts. HTBI primers were used for first-round RT-PCR of the TCR CDR3. MiXCR, run by TCRdb on the multiplex PCR reads, gives a single entry per CDR3 protein. In the table there are roughly 420,000 distinct CDR3 sequences, 15% to 17% of which are singletons. This clonotype has only a few counts. Its specificity is not known. Trimming shortened V by 5 bases and J by 7 bases, and 15 bases separated the two germline ends. CDR3 length: 15 amino acids. Germline lookup yields CDR1 LGHNT and CDR2 FRNRAP. Sequenced: blood. The TCR was taken from a woman aged 18-35 years with Graves' hyperthyroidism. V is TRBV12-5 and J is TRBJ1-6; D might be TRBD1 (5 bases). The CDR3 DNA reads as TGTGCTAGTGGTCGGTCGGGGGGTTGGAATTCACCCCTCCACTTT. Protein sequence: CASGRSGGWNSPLHF.